This entry describes one T cell receptor beta chain. The antigen is undetermined. Germline trimming cut 1 base from V and 4 bases from J; bases unmatched to any gene: 6. The CDR3 is 16 residues long. Germline assignment: CDR1 MGHRA and CDR2 YSYEKL. The data were taken from a study of cytomegalovirus exposure and HLA in healthy donors. Whole-study context: An early release of data contained about 85 million unique TCRs, which came from HLA-typed donors. Findings and limits, study-wide: Analyses of presence and absence presupposed an approximately uniform sequencing depth across donors. Most of the TCR beta V segments (in an earlier analysis) were productive either about 87% or about 30% of the time.

This PCR relied on a set of 60 Vbeta primers and 13 Jbeta primers. TCRdb's copy holds only in-frame clones and misses some; the assay was immunoSEQ multiplex PCR. The sample records about 200,000 clones, more than 75% being singletons. The V call is TRBV4-1, the J call TRBJ1-4; 7 positions agree with TRBD1. The TCR sequence derives from a woman aged 35 to 49 in good health and CMV-seronegative. The sequencing input was PBMCs. CDR3 sequence: CASSQGPTGYNEKLFF. The CDR3, as DNA: TGCGCCAGCAGCCAAGGACCGACAGGGTATAATGAAAAACTGTTTTTT.